This entry lists 5 T cell receptor beta chains sequenced from one sample in a study of blood T cell repertoires in COVID-19. Clones were read by immunoSEQ multiplex PCR, and TCRdb kept only the in-frame ones, dropping some. The sample shows around 500,000 clones, around nine tenths of them seen only once. The specimen sequenced was PBMCs or T cells enriched from blood (not recorded which). These receptors were collected from a woman aged 55-70 years who had recovered from COVID-19.

The V gene is TRBV6-5, the J gene TRBJ2-2; TRBD1 might be the D (6 bases). Germline values: CDR1 MNHEY, CDR2 SVGAGI. This CDR3 contains 13 residues. With 9 bases removed from V and 7 bases from J, the gap between germline ends came to 15 bases. The CDR3 DNA reads as TGTGCCAGTGGGGGCGGTTCCGGCGGGGAGCTGTTTTTT. It specifies CASGGGSGGELFF.

This chain joins TRBV5-8 and TRBJ1-5; maybe TRBD1 (6 bases). The length of the CDR3 is 15 residues. Between the trimmed V and J ends, which lost 0 bases and 5 bases, there was a span of 12 bases. Looked up from germline, CDR1 is SGHTS and CDR2 is YDEGEE. CDR3 in amino acids: CASSLVGRGHQPQHF. The DNA for the CDR3 is TGTGCCAGCAGCTTGGTCGGCAGGGGCCATCAGCCCCAGCATTTT.

The V and J genes are TRBV27 and TRBJ2-3; 9 nucleotides line up with TRBD1. Germline CDR1 is MNHEY and CDR2 is SMNVEV (reference sequence). This CDR3 comprises 15 residues. V was pared by 5 bases and J by 3 bases, with 6 bases of the junction left unmatched. Here the CDR3 DNA reads TGTGCCAGCAGTCGTACAGGGGGCCGGACAGATACGCAGTATTTT. Translation: CASSRTGGRTDTQYF.

The genes are TRBV5-1 and TRBJ2-5; the D gene is possibly TRBD1 (5 bases). Germline V lookup: CDR1 SGHRS, CDR2 YFSETQ. There are 14 residues in the CDR3. Trimming stripped 3 bases from V and 3 bases from J, with 12 bases between. The CDR3 protein is CASSSIGREETQYF. CDR3 bases: TGCGCCAGCAGCTCAATAGGCAGGGAAGAGACCCAGTACTTC.

This chain connects TRBV30 to TRBJ2-1; a possible D gene is TRBD1 (7 bases). Germline V lookup: CDR1 GTSNPN, CDR2 SVGIG (reference sequence). V was pared by 0 bases and J by 7 bases, with 13 bases between. There are 14 residues in the CDR3. CDR3 residues: CAWSVGTAGNEQFF. The CDR3 DNA sequence: TGTGCCTGGAGTGTTGGGACAGCGGGTAATGAGCAGTTCTTC.